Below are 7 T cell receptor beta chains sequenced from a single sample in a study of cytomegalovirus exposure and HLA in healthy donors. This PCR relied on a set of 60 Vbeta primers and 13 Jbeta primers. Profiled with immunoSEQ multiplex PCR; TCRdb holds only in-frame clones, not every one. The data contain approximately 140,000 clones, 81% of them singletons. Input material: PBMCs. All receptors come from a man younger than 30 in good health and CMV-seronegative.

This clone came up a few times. CDR3 sequence (DNA): TGCAGCGTTGAAGAGGGGCAGGGCCGTATGTTAGGCTACACCTTC. This sequence encodes CSVEEGQGRMLGYTF. The rearrangement links TRBV29-1 to TRBJ1-2, with D possibly matching TRBD1 (5 bases). Germline V lookup: CDR1 SQVTM, CDR2 ANQGSEA. Deletions cut 0 bases from V and 8 bases from J, with 19 bases between. The length of the CDR3 is 15 residues.

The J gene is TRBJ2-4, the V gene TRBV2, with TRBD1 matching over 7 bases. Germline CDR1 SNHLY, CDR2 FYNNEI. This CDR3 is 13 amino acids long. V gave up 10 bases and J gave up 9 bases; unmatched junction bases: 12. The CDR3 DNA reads TGTGCCACCAAACTCGACAGGGAAAGCATTCAGTACTTC. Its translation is CATKLDRESIQYF.

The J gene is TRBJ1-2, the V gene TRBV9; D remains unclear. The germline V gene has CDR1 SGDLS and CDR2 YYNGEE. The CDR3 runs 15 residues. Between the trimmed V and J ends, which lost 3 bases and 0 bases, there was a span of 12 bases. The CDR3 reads CASSAPSGANYGYTF. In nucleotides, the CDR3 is TGTGCCAGCAGCGCCCCCTCGGGAGCTAACTATGGCTACACCTTC.

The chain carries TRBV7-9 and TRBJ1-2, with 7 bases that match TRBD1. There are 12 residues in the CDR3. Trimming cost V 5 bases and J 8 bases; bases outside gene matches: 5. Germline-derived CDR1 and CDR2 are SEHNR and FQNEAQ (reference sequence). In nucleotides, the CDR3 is TGTGCCAGCAGCCAACAGGGGTACGGCTACACCTTC. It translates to CASSQQGYGYTF.

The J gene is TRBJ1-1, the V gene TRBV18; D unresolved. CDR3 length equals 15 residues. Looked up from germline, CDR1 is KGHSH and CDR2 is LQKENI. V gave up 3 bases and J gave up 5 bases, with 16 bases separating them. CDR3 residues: CASSPPGSGRTEAFF. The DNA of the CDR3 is TGTGCCAGCTCACCCCCTGGGAGCGGGCGAACTGAAGCTTTCTTT.

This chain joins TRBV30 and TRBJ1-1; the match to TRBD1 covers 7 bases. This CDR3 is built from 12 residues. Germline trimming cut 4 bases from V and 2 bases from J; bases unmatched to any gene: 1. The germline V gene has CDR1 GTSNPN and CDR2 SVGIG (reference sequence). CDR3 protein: CAWNRGNTEAFF. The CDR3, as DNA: TGTGCCTGGAACAGGGGTAACACTGAAGCTTTCTTT.

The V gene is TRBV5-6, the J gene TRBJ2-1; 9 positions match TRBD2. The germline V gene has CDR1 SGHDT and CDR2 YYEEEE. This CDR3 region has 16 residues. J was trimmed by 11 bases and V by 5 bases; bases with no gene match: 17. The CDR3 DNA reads TGTGCCAGCAGGATATTTAGCGGGGGCGCCATGGTACAGCAGTTCTTC. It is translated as CASRIFSGGAMVQQFF.